The clone carrying this T cell receptor beta chain was picked up a small number of times. Its cognate antigen is unknown. The sample belongs to a study of T-cell memory formation after mild COVID-19. Study-wide results and caveats: Day 15 to 85 contracting clones showed balanced CD4/CD8; later expanders leaned CD4+.

Trimming left V 4 bases short and J 7 bases short, with 13 bases between. This CDR3 is built from 14 residues. CDR1 and CDR2 (germline): MGHDK, SYGVNS. 5'RACE with constant-segment primers built TCRalpha and TCRbeta cDNA libraries with UMIs. MiXCR, applied by TCRdb to the 5' RACE reads, yields one record per CDR3 protein. The sample has 500,000 to 550,000 distinct CDR3 sequences, roughly 22% seen once. The clonotype comes from an adult woman who had mild COVID-19 (a few samples of this study predate the infection). Cell type and time point are not known. The chain uses TRBV25-1 and TRBJ1-4; D remains unclear. What was sequenced was PBMCs or a T cell subset sorted from them (not recorded which). As DNA, the CDR3 is TGTGCCAGCAGTGCACTAAGGGAGGCTGAAAAACTGTTTTTT. Translation: CASSALREAEKLFF.